A selection of T cell receptor beta chains follows, all from one sample in a study of T-cell memory formation after mild COVID-19. TCRdb called the 5' RACE reads again in MiXCR, with one record for every CDR3 protein. The table has about 320,000 distinct CDR3 sequences, approximately 15% seen once. Source material: PBMCs or a T cell subset sorted from them (not recorded which). The receptors were gathered from a man aged 18 to 30 who had mild COVID-19 (a few samples of this study predate the infection). Cell type and time point are not known. The CDR3 runs from the conserved cysteine through the conserved F or W. The D gene is left open where the match is weak. Only part of the rows carry a size: once, few, many, or a class if the clone is expanded.

D | J | V | size | CDR3 | DNA
NA | TRBJ1-1 | TRBV18 | NA | CASSLNQGEYAEAFF | TGTGCCAGCTCACTCAACCAAGGGGAGTACGCTGAAGCTTTCTTT
NA | TRBJ2-5 | TRBV6-5 | NA | CASSYSVVETQYF | TGTGCCAGCAGTTACTCGGTGGTTGAGACCCAGTACTTC
TRBD1 | TRBJ1-1 | TRBV7-2 | few | CASSTPGEQGLRGTEAFF | TGTGCCAGCAGCACCCCAGGGGAACAGGGGTTACGAGGTACTGAAGCTTTCTTT
NA | TRBJ2-1 | TRBV12-3/TRBV12-4 | NA | CASSLAVVEQFF | TGTGCCAGCAGTTTAGCGGTGGTTGAGCAGTTCTTC
NA | TRBJ2-7 | TRBV3-1 | few | CASSQEVGSYEQYF | TGTGCCAGCAGCCAAGAGGTTGGCAGCTACGAGCAGTACTTC
NA | TRBJ1-2 | TRBV12-3/TRBV12-4 | few | CASSFQRGVDGYTF | TGTGCCAGCAGTTTCCAGAGGGGCGTAGATGGCTACACCTTC
NA | TRBJ2-1 | TRBV4-3 | NA | CASSQDPGYYNEQFF | TGCGCCAGCAGCCAAGATCCGGGATACTACAATGAGCAGTTCTTC
TRBD1 | TRBJ1-4 | TRBV7-2 | few | CASSSAGQSHEKLFF | TGTGCCAGCAGTTCAGCGGGACAGAGCCATGAAAAACTGTTTTTT
NA | TRBJ2-5 | TRBV7-3 | NA | CASSHLGLGETQYF | TGTGCCAGCAGCCATCTCGGGCTAGGAGAGACCCAGTACTTC
NA | TRBJ2-1 | TRBV19 | NA | CASSIAVPRGEQFF | TGTGCCAGTAGTATTGCGGTCCCCAGGGGTGAGCAGTTCTTC